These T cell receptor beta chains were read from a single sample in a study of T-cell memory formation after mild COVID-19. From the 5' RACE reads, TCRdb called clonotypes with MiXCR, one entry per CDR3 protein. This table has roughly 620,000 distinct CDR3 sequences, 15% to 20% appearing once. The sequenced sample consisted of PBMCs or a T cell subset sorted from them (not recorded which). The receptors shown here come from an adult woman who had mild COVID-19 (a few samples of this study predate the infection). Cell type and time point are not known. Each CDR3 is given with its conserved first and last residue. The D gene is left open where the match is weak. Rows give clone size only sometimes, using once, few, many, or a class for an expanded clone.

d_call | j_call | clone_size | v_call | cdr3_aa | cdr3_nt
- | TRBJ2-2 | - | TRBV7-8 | CASSHLPYRDTGELFF | TGTGCCAGCAGCCACCTCCCTTACAGGGACACCGGGGAGCTGTTTTTT
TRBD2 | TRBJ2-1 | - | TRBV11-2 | CASRRLAGERGEQFF | TGTGCCAGCAGGCGACTAGCGGGAGAACGCGGTGAGCAGTTCTTC
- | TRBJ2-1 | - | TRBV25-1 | CASSELGPRANEQFF | TGTGCCAGCAGTGAATTGGGCCCTCGAGCCAATGAGCAGTTCTTC
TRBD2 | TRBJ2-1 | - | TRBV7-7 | CASSPVEGIAGTYNEQFF | TGTGCTAGCAGCCCCGTGGAAGGGATAGCGGGCACCTACAATGAGCAGTTCTTC
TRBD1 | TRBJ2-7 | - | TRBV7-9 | CASSATGTGNYEQYF | TGTGCCAGCAGCGCAACCGGGACAGGGAACTACGAGCAGTACTTC
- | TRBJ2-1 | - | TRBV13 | CASSPALRTEQFF | TGTGCCAGCAGCCCCGCCCTGCGAACCGAGCAGTTCTTC
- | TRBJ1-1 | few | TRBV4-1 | CASSQAVPGNTEAFF | TGCGCCAGCAGCCAAGCCGTTCCGGGAAACACTGAAGCTTTCTTT
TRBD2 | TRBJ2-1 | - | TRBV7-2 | CASSLGGGTHYYNEQFF | TGTGCCAGCAGCTTAGGGGGGGGGACCCACTACTACAATGAGCAGTTCTTC
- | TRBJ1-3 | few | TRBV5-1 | CASSGWDGSGNTIYF | TGCGCCAGCAGCGGCTGGGACGGCTCTGGAAACACCATATATTTT
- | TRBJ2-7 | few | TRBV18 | CASSPGGDYEQYF | TGTGCCAGCTCACCTGGCGGAGACTACGAGCAGTACTTC
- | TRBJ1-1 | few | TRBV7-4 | CASSLQTSGQMNTEAFF | TGTGCCAGCAGCTTACAGACCTCGGGGCAGATGAACACTGAAGCTTTCTTT
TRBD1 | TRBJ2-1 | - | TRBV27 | CASSLFWQGVYNEQFF | TGTGCCAGCAGTTTATTTTGGCAGGGGGTCTACAATGAGCAGTTCTTC
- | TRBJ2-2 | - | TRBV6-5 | CASSYGVSGSGELFF | TGTGCCAGCAGTTACGGCGTAAGCGGGTCCGGGGAGCTGTTTTTT
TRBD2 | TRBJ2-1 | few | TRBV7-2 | CASSSGLAGWNEQFF | TGTGCCAGCAGCTCGGGACTAGCGGGATGGAATGAGCAGTTCTTC
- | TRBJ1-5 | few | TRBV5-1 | CASSLAGSYSNQPQHF | TGCGCCAGCAGCTTGGCAGGATCTTATAGCAATCAGCCCCAGCATTTT
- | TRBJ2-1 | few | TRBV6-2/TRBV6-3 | CASSYGVGGSSVDEQFF | TGTGCCAGCAGTTACGGGGTCGGAGGGAGTAGCGTTGATGAGCAGTTCTTC
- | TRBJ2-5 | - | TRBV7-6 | CASSFGGSETQYF | TGTGCCAGCAGCTTTGGGGGGTCGGAGACCCAGTACTTC
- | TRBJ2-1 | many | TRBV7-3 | CASSRGPGVGENEQFF | TGTGCCAGCAGCCGGGGGCCGGGAGTGGGTGAAAATGAGCAGTTCTTC
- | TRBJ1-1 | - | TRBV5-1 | CASSRERTEAFF | TGCGCCAGCAGCAGGGAGAGAACTGAAGCTTTCTTT
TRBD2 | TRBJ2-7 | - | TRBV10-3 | CAISVTSGSYEQYF | TGTGCCATCAGTGTGACTAGCGGGAGTTACGAGCAGTACTTC
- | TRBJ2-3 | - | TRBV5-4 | CASSFGVSSVDTQYF | TGTGCCAGCAGCTTTGGCGTGAGCTCGGTGGATACGCAGTATTTT
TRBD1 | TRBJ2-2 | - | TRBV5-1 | CASSSTGGPGELFF | TGCGCCAGCAGCTCGACAGGGGGCCCCGGGGAGCTGTTTTTT
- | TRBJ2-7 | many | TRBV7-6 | CASSPDWAYEQYF | TGTGCCAGCAGCCCAGACTGGGCCTACGAGCAGTACTTC
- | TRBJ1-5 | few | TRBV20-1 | CSARWWDNQPQHF | TGCAGTGCTAGATGGTGGGACAATCAGCCCCAGCATTTT
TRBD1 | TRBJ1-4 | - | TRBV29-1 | CSVGGKGTGVEKLFF | TGCAGCGTCGGAGGGAAGGGGACAGGGGTCGAAAAACTGTTTTTT
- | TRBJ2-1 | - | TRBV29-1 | CSVEGFDSENEQFF | TGCAGCGTTGAAGGTTTTGATAGCGAAAATGAGCAGTTCTTC
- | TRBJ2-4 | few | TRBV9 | CASSSSDLWIQYF | TGTGCCAGCAGCAGTTCTGATCTGTGGATTCAGTACTTC
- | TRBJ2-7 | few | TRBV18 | CASSPSGDTYEQYF | TGTGCCAGCTCACCGAGCGGAGACACCTACGAGCAGTACTTC
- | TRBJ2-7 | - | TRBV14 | CASSPRHRSYEQYF | TGTGCCAGCAGCCCCCGACACCGGTCCTACGAGCAGTACTTC